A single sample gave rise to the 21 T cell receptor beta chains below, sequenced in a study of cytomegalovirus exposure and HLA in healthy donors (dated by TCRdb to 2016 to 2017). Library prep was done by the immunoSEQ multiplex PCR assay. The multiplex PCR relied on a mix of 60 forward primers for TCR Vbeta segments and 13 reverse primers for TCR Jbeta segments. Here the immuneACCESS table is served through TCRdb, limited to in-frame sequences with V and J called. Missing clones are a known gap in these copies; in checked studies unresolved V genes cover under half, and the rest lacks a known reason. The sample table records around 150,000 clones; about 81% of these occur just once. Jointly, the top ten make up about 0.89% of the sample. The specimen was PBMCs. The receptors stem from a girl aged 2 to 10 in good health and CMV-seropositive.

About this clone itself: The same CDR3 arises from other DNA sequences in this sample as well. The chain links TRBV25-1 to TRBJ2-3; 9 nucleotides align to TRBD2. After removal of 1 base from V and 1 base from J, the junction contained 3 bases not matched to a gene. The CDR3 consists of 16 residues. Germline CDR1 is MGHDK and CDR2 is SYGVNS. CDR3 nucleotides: TGTGCCAGCAGTGAATGGGCTAGCGGGGGCACAGATACGCAGTATTTT. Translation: CASSEWASGGTDTQYF.

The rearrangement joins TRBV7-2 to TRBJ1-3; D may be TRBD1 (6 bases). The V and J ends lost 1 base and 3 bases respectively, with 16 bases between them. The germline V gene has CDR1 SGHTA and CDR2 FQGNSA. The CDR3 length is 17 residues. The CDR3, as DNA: TGTGCCAGCAGCTTAGTGTCCCGGGACATCTTTGGAAACACCATATATTTT. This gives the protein CASSLVSRDIFGNTIYF.

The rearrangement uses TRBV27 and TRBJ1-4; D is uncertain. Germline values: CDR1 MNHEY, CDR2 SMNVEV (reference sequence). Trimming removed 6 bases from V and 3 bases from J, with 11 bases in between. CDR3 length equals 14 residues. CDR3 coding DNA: TGTGCCAGCAGGGTTTTGGGCCCTAATGAAAAACTGTTTTTT. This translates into CASRVLGPNEKLFF.

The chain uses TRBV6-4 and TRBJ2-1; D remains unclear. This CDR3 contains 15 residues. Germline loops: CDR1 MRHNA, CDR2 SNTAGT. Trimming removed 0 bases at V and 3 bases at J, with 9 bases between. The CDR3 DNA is TGTGCCAGCAGTGACTCCTCTAGTGGCTACAATGAGCAGTTCTTC. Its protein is CASSDSSSGYNEQFF.

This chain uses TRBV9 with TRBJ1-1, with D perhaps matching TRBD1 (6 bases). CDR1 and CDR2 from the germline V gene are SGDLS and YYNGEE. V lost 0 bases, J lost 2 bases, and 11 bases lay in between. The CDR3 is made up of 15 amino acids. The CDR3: CASSVGDKTNTEAFF. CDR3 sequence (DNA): TGTGCCAGCAGCGTAGGGGACAAGACAAACACTGAAGCTTTCTTT.

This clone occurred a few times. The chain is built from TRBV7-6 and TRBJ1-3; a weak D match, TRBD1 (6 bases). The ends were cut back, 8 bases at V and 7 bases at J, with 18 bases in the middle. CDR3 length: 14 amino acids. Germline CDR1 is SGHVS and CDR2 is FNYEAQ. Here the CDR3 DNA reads TGTGCCAGCGTGGGGTGGCAGGGGCGCAACACCATATATTTT. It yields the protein CASVGWQGRNTIYF. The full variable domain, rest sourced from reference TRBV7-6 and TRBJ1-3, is GAGVSQSPRYKVTKRGQDVALRCDPISGHVSLYWYRQALGQGPEFLTYFNYEAQQDKSGLPNDRFSAERPEGSISTLTIQRTEQRDSAMYRCASVGWQGRNTIYFGEGSWLTVV.

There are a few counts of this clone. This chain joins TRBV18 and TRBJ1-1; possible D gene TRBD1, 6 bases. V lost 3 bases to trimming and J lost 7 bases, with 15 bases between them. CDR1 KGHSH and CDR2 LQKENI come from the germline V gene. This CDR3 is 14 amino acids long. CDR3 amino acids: CASSPRQDLYEAFF. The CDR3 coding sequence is TGTGCCAGCTCACCGCGACAGGACCTTTATGAAGCTTTCTTT.

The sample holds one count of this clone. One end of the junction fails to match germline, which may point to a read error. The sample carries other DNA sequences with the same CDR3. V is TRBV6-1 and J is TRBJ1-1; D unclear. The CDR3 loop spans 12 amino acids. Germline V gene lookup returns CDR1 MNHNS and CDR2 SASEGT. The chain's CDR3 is CASIGGNTEAFF. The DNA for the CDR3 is TGCGCCAGCATCGGAGGGAACACTGAAGCTTTCTTT.

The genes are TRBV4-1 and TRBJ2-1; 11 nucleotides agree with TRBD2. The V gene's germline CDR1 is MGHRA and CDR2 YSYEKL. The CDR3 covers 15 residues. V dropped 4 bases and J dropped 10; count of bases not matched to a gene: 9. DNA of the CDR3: TGCGCCAGCAGCCCTCAAACTAGCGGGAGAGCCGAGCAGTTCTTC. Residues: CASSPQTSGRAEQFF.

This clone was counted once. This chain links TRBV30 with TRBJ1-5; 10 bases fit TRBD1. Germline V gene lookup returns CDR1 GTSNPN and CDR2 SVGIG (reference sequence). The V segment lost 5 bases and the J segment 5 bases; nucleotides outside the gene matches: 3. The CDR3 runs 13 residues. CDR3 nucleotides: TGTGCCTGGGGGGACAGGGGACATCAGCCCCAGCATTTT. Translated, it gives CAWGDRGHQPQHF.

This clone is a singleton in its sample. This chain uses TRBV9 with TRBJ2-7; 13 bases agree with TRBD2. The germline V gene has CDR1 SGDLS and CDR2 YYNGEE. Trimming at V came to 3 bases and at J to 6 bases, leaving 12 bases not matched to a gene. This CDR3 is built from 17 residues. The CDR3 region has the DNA TGTGCCAGCAGCGCGAGCCCGGGACTAGCGGGAAGAGGCGAGCAGTACTTC. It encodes CASSASPGLAGRGEQYF. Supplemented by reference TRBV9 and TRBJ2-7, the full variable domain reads DSGVTQTPKHLITATGQRVTLRCSPRSGDLSVYWYQQSLDQGLQFLIQYYNGEERAKGNILERFSAQQFPDLHSELNLSSLELGDSALYFCASSASPGLAGRGEQYFGPGTRLTVT.

CDR3 residues: CASSSTGNSNQPQHF. In nucleotides, the CDR3 is TGTGCCAGCAGCTCTACAGGGAATAGCAATCAGCCCCAGCATTTT. V usage is TRBV6-6 and J usage is TRBJ1-5, with a weak D call TRBD1 (6 bases). The CDR3 runs to 15 residues. CDR1 MNHNY and CDR2 SVGAGI come from the germline V gene (reference sequence). V dropped 6 bases and J dropped 0 bases, with 12 bases sitting between them.

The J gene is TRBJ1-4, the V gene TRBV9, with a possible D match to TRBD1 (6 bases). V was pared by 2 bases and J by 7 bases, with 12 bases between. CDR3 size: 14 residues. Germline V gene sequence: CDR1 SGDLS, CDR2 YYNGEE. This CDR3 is CASSVEGRGEKLFF. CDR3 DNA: TGTGCCAGCAGCGTCGAGGGCAGGGGTGAAAAACTGTTTTTT.

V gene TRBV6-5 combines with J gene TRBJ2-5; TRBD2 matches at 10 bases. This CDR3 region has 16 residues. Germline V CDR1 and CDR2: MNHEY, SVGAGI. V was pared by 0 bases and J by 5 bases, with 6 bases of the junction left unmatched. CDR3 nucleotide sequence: TGTGCCAGCAGTTACTCGAGCGGGAGGGCCGGGGAGACCCAGTACTTC. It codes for CASSYSSGRAGETQYF.

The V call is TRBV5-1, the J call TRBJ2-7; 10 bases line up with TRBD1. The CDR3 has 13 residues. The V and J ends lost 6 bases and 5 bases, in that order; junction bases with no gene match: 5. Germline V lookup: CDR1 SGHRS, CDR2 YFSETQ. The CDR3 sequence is CASIHDRGHEQYF. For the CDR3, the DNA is TGCGCCAGCATCCATGACAGGGGGCACGAGCAGTACTTC.

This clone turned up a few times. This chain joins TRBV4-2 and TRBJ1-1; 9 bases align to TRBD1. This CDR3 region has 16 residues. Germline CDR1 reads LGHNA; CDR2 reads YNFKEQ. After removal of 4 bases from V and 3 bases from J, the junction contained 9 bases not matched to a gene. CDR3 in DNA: TGTGCCAGCAGCCCGATGAGGACAGGGGAGGACACTGAAGCTTTCTTT. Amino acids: CASSPMRTGEDTEAFF.

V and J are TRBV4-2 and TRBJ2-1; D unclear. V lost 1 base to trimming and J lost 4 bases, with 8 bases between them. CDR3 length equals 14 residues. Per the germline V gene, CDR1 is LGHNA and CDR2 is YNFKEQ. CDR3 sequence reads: CASSQAQAYNEQFF. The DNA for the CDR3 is TGTGCCAGCAGCCAAGCCCAGGCTTACAATGAGCAGTTCTTC.

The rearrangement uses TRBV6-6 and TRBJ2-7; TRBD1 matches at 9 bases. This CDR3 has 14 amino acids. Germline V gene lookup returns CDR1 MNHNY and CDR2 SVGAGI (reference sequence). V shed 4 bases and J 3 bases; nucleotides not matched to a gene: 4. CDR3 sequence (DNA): TGTGCCAGCAGTTTCCGACAGGGGGGCTACGAGCAGTACTTC. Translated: CASSFRQGGYEQYF.

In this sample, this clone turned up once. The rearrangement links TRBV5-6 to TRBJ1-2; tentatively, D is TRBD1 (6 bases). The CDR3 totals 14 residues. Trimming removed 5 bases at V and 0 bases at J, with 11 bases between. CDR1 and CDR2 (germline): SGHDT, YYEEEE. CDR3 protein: CASRTQGTNYGYTF. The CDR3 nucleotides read TGTGCCAGCAGGACTCAGGGGACTAACTATGGCTACACCTTC.

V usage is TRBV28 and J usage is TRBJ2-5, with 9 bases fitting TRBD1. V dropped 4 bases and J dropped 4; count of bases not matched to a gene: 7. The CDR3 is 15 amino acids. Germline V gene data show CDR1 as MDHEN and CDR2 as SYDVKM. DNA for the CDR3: TGTGCCAGCAGTTCGGGGACAGGGTTGGGAGAGACCCAGTACTTC. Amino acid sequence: CASSSGTGLGETQYF. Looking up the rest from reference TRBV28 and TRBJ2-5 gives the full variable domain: DVKVTQSSRYLVKRTGEKVFLECVQDMDHENMFWYRQDPGLGLRLIYFSYDVKMKEKGDIPEGYSVSREKKERFSLILESASTNQTSMYLCASSSGTGLGETQYFGPGTRLLVL.

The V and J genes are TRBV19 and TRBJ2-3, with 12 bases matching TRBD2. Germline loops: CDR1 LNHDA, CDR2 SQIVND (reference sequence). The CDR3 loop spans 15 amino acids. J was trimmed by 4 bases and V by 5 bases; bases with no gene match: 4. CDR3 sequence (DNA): TGTGCCAGTAGTGCGACTAGCGGGAGCGCAGATACGCAGTATTTT. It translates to CASSATSGSADTQYF.